The T cell receptor beta chain described here comes from a study of cytomegalovirus exposure and HLA in healthy donors. Study-wide background: Later, an analysis reported that the 130 or so validation repertoires had used the same platform as the roughly 680 first-cohort repertoires.

While the first cohort had hundreds of subjects, the donors belonged to the separate validation cohort of 100 to 150 subjects. Study-wide results and caveats: Reportedly, diagnosis of cytomegalovirus status by the classifier showed high specificity and sensitivity.

The data were produced by immunoSEQ multiplex PCR, yet TCRdb's version contains in-frame clones alone and is incomplete. The sample consists of around 200,000 clones, approximately 83% of them appearing once. In the case of this clone: The target antigen is unknown.

Trimming cost V 4 bases and J 0 bases; bases outside gene matches: 1. Germline V gene sequence: CDR1 LNHNV, CDR2 YYDKDF (reference sequence). The CDR3 consists of 16 residues. This clonotype was obtained from a woman aged 18-29 years in good health and CMV-seropositive. This chain connects TRBV15 to TRBJ2-2; 11 nucleotides agree with TRBD1. Sequencing was performed on PBMCs. CDR3 coding DNA: TGTGCCACCAGCACGGGACAGGGGGCGAACACCGGGGAGCTGTTTTTT. It specifies CATSTGQGANTGELFF.